This T cell receptor (beta chain) was identified in a study of blood T cell repertoires in COVID-19. The wider study: The United States, Italy and Spain provided the acute and convalescent COVID-19 samples. PBMCs, B-cell-depleted T cells, or T cells provided the cDNA or gDNA that made up the material.

Original processing methods: Amplified reference gene primers provided the basis for estimating nucleated cell counts. Assay used: immunoSEQ multiplex PCR; TCRdb lists only in-frame clones, some missing. That table is the source of V, J and clone size, and D and trimming were worked out from the DNA. The sample consists of 200,000 to 300,000 clones, more than 75% of them appearing once. Trimming cost V 5 bases and J 4 bases, with 20 bases left between them. CDR1 is SGHAT, CDR2 FQNNGV, per germline. This CDR3 comprises 16 residues. The rearrangement links TRBV11-2 to TRBJ2-5; maybe TRBD1 (6 bases). The receptor was derived from an elderly man with acute or convalescent COVID-19. Sequencing input: peripheral blood. The CDR3 DNA reads TGTGCCAGCAGCCCTGGAGGACAGCCCCCCGGAGAGACCCAGTACTTC. It is translated as CASSPGGQPPGETQYF.